A selection of T cell receptor beta chains follows, all from one sample in a study of metastatic and nonmetastatic thyroid tumors. TCRdb reprocessed the PCR reads via MiXCR. The table has about 27,000 clones, about 15% seen once. Input material: blood. These receptors all come from a male donor with papillary thyroid cancer or a benign thyroid nodule (not recorded which). Some clones in this sample may be carry-over from other donors' samples. Each CDR3 is given with its conserved first and last residue. Fields, in order: clone size, J gene, V gene, D gene, CDR3 protein, CDR3 DNA. The D gene is left open where the match is weak. Only part of the rows carry a size: once, few, many, or a class if the clone is expanded.

size: few
J: TRBJ2-1
V: TRBV25-1
D: .
CDR3: CASIRNNEQFF
DNA: TGTGCCAGCATTCGGAACAATGAGCAGTTCTTC

size: many
J: TRBJ1-1
V: TRBV6-2/TRBV6-3
D: .
CDR3: CASTLVGVVAEAFF
DNA: TGTGCCAGCACCCTCGTCGGGGTAGTGGCTGAAGCTTTCTTT

size: once
J: TRBJ2-7
V: TRBV6-2/TRBV6-3
D: TRBD2
CDR3: CASSYARGIRGSGIYEQYF
DNA: TGTGCCAGCAGTTACGCTCGGGGAATAAGGGGTAGCGGGATCTACGAGCAGTACTTC

size: many
J: TRBJ2-7
V: TRBV4-2
D: TRBD1
CDR3: CASSQSVGSGGVNEQYF
DNA: TGTGCCAGCAGCCAATCAGTCGGATCAGGGGGTGTGAACGAGCAGTACTTC

size: many
J: TRBJ1-3
V: TRBV6-5
D: .
CDR3: CASTYDSLSGNTIYF
DNA: TGTGCCAGCACTTACGACAGTTTATCGGGAAACACCATATATTTT

size: .
J: TRBJ2-2
V: TRBV10-2
D: TRBD2
CDR3: CASRDGSSGSGAATGELFF
DNA: TGCGCCAGCAGGGACGGGTCTAGCGGTAGCGGGGCGGCCACCGGGGAGCTGTTTTTT

size: .
J: TRBJ2-3
V: TRBV11-1
D: TRBD2
CDR3: CASAPGGGDCTDTQYF
DNA: TGTGCCAGCGCCCCGGGGGGGGGGGATTGCACAGATACGCAGTATTTT

size: many
J: TRBJ2-3
V: TRBV12-3/TRBV12-4
D: .
CDR3: CASSLAVTSTDTQYF
DNA: TGTGCCAGCAGTTTGGCGGTTACTAGCACAGATACGCAGTATTTT

size: .
J: TRBJ1-1
V: TRBV7-9
D: .
CDR3: CASSLDRSLNTEAFF
DNA: TGTGCCAGCAGCTTAGATAGGTCCTTGAACACTGAAGCTTTCTTT

size: .
J: TRBJ2-6
V: TRBV27
D: .
CDR3: CASTEVSGGGNGSNVLTF
DNA: TGTGCCAGCACCGAGGTGAGTGGAGGCGGGAACGGGTCCAACGTCCTGACTTTC

size: .
J: TRBJ2-1
V: TRBV11-1
D: TRBD1
CDR3: CASSVPGTAYNEQFF
DNA: TGTGCCAGCAGCGTACCCGGGACAGCCTACAATGAGCAGTTCTTC

size: many
J: TRBJ2-3
V: TRBV19
D: TRBD2
CDR3: CASMVGAGGHTDTQYF
DNA: TGTGCCAGTATGGTCGGGGCGGGGGGGCACACAGATACGCAGTATTTT

size: many
J: TRBJ1-4
V: TRBV13
D: .
CDR3: CASSLLGVPNEKLFF
DNA: TGTGCCAGCAGCCTCCTAGGGGTTCCTAATGAAAAACTGTTTTTT

size: many
J: TRBJ1-6
V: TRBV4-1
D: .
CDR3: CASSLGTNPHSPLHF
DNA: TGCGCCAGCAGTCTCGGGACAAATCCTCATTCACCCCTCCACTTT

size: .
J: TRBJ2-7
V: TRBV11-2
D: TRBD1
CDR3: CASSLDGTAGYEQYF
DNA: TGTGCCAGCAGCTTAGATGGGACAGCAGGCTACGAGCAGTACTTC

size: many
J: TRBJ2-5
V: TRBV12-3/TRBV12-4
D: .
CDR3: CASSLWGKETQYF
DNA: TGTGCCAGCAGTTTATGGGGAAAAGAGACCCAGTACTTC

size: many
J: TRBJ2-5
V: TRBV5-1
D: .
CDR3: CASLEEEGAIETQYF
DNA: TGCGCCAGCCTTGAGGAGGAGGGCGCGATCGAGACCCAGTACTTC

size: many
J: TRBJ2-7
V: TRBV5-4
D: .
CDR3: CASSLAAGSSYEQYF
DNA: TGTGCCAGCAGCTTGGCGGCGGGGAGCTCCTACGAGCAGTACTTC

size: .
J: TRBJ2-5
V: TRBV4-1
D: TRBD2
CDR3: CASSHGSGGGRTKGTQYF
DNA: TGCGCCAGCAGTCATGGTAGCGGGGGGGGCCGCACGAAAGGGACCCAGTACTTC

size: many
J: TRBJ1-1
V: TRBV11-1
D: .
CDR3: CASSLGWGRENTEAFF
DNA: TGTGCCAGCAGCTTAGGGTGGGGCAGGGAGAACACTGAAGCTTTCTTT

size: many
J: TRBJ2-1
V: TRBV4-1
D: .
CDR3: CASSRSSSEPEQFF
DNA: TGCGCCAGCAGCCGAAGTTCTAGCGAGCCTGAGCAGTTCTTC

size: medium-sized
J: TRBJ2-1
V: TRBV11-1
D: .
CDR3: CASSLTTEAPYNEQFF
DNA: TGTGCCAGCAGCTTAACGACGGAAGCCCCCTACAATGAGCAGTTCTTC

size: medium-sized
J: TRBJ2-7
V: TRBV7-2
D: .
CDR3: CASSFRGGIYEQYF
DNA: TGTGCCAGCAGCTTCCGGGGAGGTATCTACGAGCAGTACTTC

size: few
J: TRBJ2-5
V: TRBV7-2
D: TRBD2
CDR3: CASSFSSGGVETQYF
DNA: TGTGCCAGCAGCTTTAGTAGCGGGGGGGTGGAGACCCAGTACTTC

size: medium-sized
J: TRBJ2-7
V: TRBV20-1
D: .
CDR3: CSAPPAGFAYEQYF
DNA: TGCAGTGCTCCACCAGCGGGCTTTGCCTACGAGCAGTACTTC

size: many
J: TRBJ1-5
V: TRBV27
D: .
CDR3: CASSLSISVPQHF
DNA: TGTGCCAGCAGTTTATCGATATCTGTGCCCCAGCATTTT

size: many
J: TRBJ1-1
V: TRBV18
D: .
CDR3: CASSPRRWMQMNTEAFF
DNA: TGTGCCAGCTCACCCCGTCGGTGGATGCAGATGAACACTGAAGCTTTCTTT

size: many
J: TRBJ2-3
V: TRBV11-3
D: .
CDR3: CASSPLAGLDKNTQYF
DNA: TGTGCCAGCAGCCCCCTGGCGGGTCTGGATAAGAATACGCAGTATTTT

size: many
J: TRBJ2-7
V: TRBV11-2
D: TRBD1
CDR3: CASRQGASYEQYF
DNA: TGTGCCAGCAGACAGGGGGCCTCCTACGAGCAGTACTTC

size: many
J: TRBJ1-2
V: TRBV3-1
D: .
CDR3: CASSPLMEGHGYTF
DNA: TGTGCCAGCAGCCCGTTGATGGAGGGGCATGGCTACACCTTC

size: many
J: TRBJ2-2
V: TRBV11-2
D: .
CDR3: CASSRLSGELFF
DNA: TGTGCCAGCAGCCGCCTCTCCGGGGAGCTGTTTTTT

size: many
J: TRBJ2-3
V: TRBV18
D: .
CDR3: CASSPQGGHTQYF
DNA: TGTGCCAGCTCACCGCAGGGGGGCCATACGCAGTATTTT

size: many
J: TRBJ2-3
V: TRBV28
D: TRBD2
CDR3: CASSGAASGFPTDTQYF
DNA: TGTGCCAGCTCCGGAGCGGCTAGCGGGTTTCCCACAGATACGCAGTATTTT

size: many
J: TRBJ2-7
V: TRBV9
D: TRBD1
CDR3: CASSPTGGGYEQYF
DNA: TGTGCCAGCAGCCCGACAGGGGGCGGCTACGAGCAGTACTTC

size: medium-sized
J: TRBJ1-5
V: TRBV12-3/TRBV12-4
D: .
CDR3: CASSQSLNQPQHF
DNA: TGTGCCAGCAGCCAATCACTTAATCAGCCCCAGCATTTT

size: many
J: TRBJ1-4
V: TRBV2
D: TRBD1
CDR3: CASTLLTGGEGKLFF
DNA: TGTGCCAGCACACTTCTGACAGGGGGGGAAGGAAAACTGTTTTTT

size: .
J: TRBJ2-7
V: TRBV6-5
D: .
CDR3: CASSYQGPIYEQYF
DNA: TGTGCCAGCAGCTACCAAGGGCCCATCTACGAGCAGTACTTC

size: many
J: TRBJ2-1
V: TRBV20-1
D: .
CDR3: CSALTFRAGTTNEQFF
DNA: TGCAGTGCCCTTACCTTTCGAGCGGGTACTACCAATGAGCAGTTCTTC

size: many
J: TRBJ2-3
V: TRBV2
D: TRBD2
CDR3: CASSGSGGVNTDTQYF
DNA: TGTGCCAGCAGTGGTAGCGGGGGGGTGAACACAGATACGCAGTATTTT

size: medium-sized
J: TRBJ2-7
V: TRBV6-1
D: TRBD2
CDR3: CASSESATSGLYEQYF
DNA: TGTGCCAGCAGTGAATCTGCGACTAGCGGCCTCTACGAGCAGTACTTC

size: .
J: TRBJ2-2
V: TRBV9
D: .
CDR3: CAGSVDGLAGVNGELFF
DNA: TGTGCCGGCAGCGTAGATGGGCTAGCCGGAGTAAACGGGGAGCTGTTTTTT

size: many
J: TRBJ2-7
V: TRBV6-1
D: .
CDR3: CASSLRGGVESYEQYF
DNA: TGTGCCAGCAGCCTAAGGGGGGGGGTCGAATCCTACGAGCAGTACTTC

size: many
J: TRBJ2-5
V: TRBV19
D: .
CDR3: CASSMGGETQYF
DNA: TGTGCCAGTAGTATGGGCGGGGAGACCCAGTACTTC

size: many
J: TRBJ1-1
V: TRBV3-1
D: .
CDR3: CASSQSTDLGAFF
DNA: TGTGCCAGCAGCCAAAGCACGGACCTAGGGGCTTTCTTT